This entry concerns a single TCR beta chain. What it recognizes is unknown. This sample was taken from a study of T cells after posttransplantation cyclophosphamide. General study findings and limits: Skin or GI-infiltrating T cells shared few TRB sequences with blood.

Cells defined as naive were viable CD3+CD4+ or CD3+CD8+ and CCR7+CD45RA+CD45RO-CD95-CD27+CD28+. Germline V lookup: CDR1 SGHDT, CDR2 YYEEEE. V lost 2 bases to trimming and J lost 2 bases, with 20 bases between them. CDR3 size: 18 residues. Sequencing was performed with immunoSEQ multiplex PCR; in TCRdb, only in-frame clones are kept and a portion is missing. In the table there are some 33,000 clones, about 91% of which are singletons. This chain links TRBV5-6 with TRBJ2-4, with D perhaps matching TRBD1 (6 bases). Sequencing used naive CD4+ T cells sorted from blood. This sequence was found in a man under 40 in good health and a related stem cell transplant donor. The CDR3 sequence: CASSFFSSRQDPKNIQYF. The CDR3 bases are TGTGCCAGCAGCTTCTTTTCCTCCCGACAGGACCCCAAAAACATTCAGTACTTC. Filled out from reference TRBV5-6 and TRBJ2-4, the complete variable domain reads DAGVTQSPTHLIKTRGQQVTLRCSPKSGHDTVSWYQQALGQGPQFIFQYYEEEERQRGNFPDRFSGHQFPNYSSELNVNALLLGDSALYLCASSFFSSRQDPKNIQYFGAGTRLSVL.